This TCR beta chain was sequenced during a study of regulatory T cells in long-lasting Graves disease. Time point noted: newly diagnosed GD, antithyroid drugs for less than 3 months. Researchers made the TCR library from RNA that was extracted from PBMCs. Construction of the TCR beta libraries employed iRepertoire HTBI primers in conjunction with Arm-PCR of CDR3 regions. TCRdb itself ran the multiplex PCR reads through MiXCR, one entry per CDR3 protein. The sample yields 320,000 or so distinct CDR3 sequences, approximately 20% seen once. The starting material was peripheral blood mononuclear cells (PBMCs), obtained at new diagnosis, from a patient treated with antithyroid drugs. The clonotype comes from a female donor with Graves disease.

CDR3 nucleotides: TGTGCCAGCAGTTTAGGGGTCGGGCAGTACTTC. Protein product: CASSLGVGQYF. The chain recombines TRBV28 with TRBJ2-7; D unclear. The CDR3 is 11 residues long. The ends were cut back, 2 bases at V and 9 bases at J, with 8 bases in the middle. Germline CDR1 reads MDHEN; CDR2 reads SYDVKM.